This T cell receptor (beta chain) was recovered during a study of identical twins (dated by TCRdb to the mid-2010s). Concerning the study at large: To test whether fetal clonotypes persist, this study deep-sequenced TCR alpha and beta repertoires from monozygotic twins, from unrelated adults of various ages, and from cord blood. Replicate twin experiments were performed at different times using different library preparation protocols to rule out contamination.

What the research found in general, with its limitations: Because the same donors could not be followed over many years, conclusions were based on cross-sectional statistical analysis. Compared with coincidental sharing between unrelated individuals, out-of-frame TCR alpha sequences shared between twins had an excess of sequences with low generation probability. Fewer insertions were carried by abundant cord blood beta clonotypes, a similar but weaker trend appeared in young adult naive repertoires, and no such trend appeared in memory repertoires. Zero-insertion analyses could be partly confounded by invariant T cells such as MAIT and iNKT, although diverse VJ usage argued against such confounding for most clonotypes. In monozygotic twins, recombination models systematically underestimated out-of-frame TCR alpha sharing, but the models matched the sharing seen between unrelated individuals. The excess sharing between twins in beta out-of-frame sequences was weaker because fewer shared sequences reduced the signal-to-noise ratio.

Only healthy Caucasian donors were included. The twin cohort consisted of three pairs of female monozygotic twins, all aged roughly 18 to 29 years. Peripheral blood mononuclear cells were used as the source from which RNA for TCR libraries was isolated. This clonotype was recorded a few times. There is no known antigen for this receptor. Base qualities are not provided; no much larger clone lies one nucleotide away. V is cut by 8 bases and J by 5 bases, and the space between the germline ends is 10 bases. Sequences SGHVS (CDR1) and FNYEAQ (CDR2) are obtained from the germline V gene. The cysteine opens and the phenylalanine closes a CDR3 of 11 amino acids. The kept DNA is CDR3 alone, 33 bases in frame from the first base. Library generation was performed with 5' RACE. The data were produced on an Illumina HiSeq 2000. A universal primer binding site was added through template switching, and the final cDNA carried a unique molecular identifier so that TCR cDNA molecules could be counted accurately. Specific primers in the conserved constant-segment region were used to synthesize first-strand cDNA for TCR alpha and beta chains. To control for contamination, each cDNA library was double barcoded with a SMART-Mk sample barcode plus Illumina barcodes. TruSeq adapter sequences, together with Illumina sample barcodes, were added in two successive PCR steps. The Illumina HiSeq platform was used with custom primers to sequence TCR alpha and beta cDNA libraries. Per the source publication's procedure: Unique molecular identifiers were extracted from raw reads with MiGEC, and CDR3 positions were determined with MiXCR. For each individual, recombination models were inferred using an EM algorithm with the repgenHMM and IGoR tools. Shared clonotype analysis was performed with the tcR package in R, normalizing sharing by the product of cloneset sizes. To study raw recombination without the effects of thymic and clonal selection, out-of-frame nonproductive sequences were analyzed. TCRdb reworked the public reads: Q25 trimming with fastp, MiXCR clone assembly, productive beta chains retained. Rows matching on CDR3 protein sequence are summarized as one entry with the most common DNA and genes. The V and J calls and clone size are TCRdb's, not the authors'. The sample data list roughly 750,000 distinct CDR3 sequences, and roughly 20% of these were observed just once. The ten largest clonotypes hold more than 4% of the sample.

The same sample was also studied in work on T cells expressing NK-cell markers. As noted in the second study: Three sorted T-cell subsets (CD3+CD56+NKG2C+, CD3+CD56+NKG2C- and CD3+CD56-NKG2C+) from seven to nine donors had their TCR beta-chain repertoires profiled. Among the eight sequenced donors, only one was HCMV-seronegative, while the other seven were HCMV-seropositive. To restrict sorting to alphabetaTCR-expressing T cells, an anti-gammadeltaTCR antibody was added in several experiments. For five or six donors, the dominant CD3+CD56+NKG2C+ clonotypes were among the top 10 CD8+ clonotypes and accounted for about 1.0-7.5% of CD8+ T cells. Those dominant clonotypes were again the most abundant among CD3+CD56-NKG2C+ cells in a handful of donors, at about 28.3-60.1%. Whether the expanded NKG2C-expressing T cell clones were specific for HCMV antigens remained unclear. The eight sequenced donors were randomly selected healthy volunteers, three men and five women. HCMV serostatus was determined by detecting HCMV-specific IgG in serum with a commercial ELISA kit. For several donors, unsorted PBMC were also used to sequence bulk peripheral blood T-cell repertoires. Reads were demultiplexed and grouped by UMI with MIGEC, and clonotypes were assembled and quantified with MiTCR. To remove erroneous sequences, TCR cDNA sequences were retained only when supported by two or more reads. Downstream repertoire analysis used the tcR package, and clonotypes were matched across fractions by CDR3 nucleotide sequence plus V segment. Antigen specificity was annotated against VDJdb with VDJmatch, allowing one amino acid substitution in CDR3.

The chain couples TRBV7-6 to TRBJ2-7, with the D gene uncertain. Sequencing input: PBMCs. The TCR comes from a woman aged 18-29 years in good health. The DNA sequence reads TGTGCCAGCGGGGTTGGGAACGAGCAGTACTTC. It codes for CASGVGNEQYF.